This T cell receptor beta chain was found in a study of early T cells in non-severe SARS-CoV-2 infection. The overall study: The authors sequenced bulk RNA from unsorted whole blood, leaving chains unpaired.

V shed 2 bases and J shed 3 bases, with 13 bases lying between them. The length of the CDR3 is 15 residues. In germline, CDR1 is LNHDA, CDR2 SQIVND (reference sequence). This clonotype has more than one count but fewer than ten. In TCRdb, the 5' RACE reads were re-called with MiXCR into one record per CDR3 protein. Of more than 85,000 distinct CDR3 sequences listed, 10% to 15% were seen once; the top ten hold 3.5% to 4%. This chain connects TRBV19 to TRBJ2-5; D is possibly TRBD1 (7 bases). The clonotype was recovered from an adult who was a healthcare worker with PCR-confirmed SARS-CoV-2 infection or an uninfected control (not recorded which). The source material was whole blood, sampled at baseline. The CDR3 DNA sequence: TGTGCCAGTAGTATAAAAGGAGGGGGCGAAGAGACCCAGTACTTC. It specifies CASSIKGGGEETQYF.